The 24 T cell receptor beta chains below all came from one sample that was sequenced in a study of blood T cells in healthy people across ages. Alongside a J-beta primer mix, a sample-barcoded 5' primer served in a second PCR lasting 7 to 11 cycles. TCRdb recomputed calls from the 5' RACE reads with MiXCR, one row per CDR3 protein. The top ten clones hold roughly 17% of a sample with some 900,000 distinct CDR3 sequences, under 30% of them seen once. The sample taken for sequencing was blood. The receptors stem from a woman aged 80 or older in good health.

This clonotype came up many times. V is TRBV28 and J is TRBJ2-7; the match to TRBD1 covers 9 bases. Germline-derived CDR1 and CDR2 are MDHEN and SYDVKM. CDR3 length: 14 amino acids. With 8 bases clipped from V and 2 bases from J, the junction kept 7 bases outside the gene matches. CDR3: CASGGDRAPYEQYF. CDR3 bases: TGTGCCAGCGGGGGGGACAGGGCCCCCTACGAGCAGTACTTC. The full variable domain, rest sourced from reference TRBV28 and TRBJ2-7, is DVKVTQSSRYLVKRTGEKVFLECVQDMDHENMFWYRQDPGLGLRLIYFSYDVKMKEKGDIPEGYSVSREKKERFSLILESASTNQTSMYLCASGGDRAPYEQYFGPGTRLTVT.

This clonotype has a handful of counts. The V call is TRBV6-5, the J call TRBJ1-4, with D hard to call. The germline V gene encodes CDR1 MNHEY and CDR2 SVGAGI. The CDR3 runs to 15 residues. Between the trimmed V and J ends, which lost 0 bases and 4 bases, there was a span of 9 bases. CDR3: CASSYSNRYNEKLFF. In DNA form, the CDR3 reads TGTGCCAGCAGTTACTCGAACAGATATAATGAAAAACTGTTTTTT.

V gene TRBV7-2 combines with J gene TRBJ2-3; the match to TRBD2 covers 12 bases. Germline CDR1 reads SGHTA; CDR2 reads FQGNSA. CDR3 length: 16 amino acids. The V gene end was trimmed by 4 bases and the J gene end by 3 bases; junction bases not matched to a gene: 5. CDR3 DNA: TGTGCCAGCAGCTGGACTAGCGGGGCCCAGACAGATACGCAGTATTTT. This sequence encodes CASSWTSGAQTDTQYF. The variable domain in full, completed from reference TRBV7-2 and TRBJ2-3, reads GAGVSQSPSNKVTEKGKDVELRCDPISGHTALYWYRQSLGQGLEFLIYFQGNSAPDKSGLPSDRFSAERTGGSVSTLTIQRTQQEDSAVYLCASSWTSGAQTDTQYFGPGTRLTVL.

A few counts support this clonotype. CDR3 region: CASSLPRLAGAGGDTQYF. CDR3 coding DNA: TGTGCCAGCAGTTTACCCCGACTAGCGGGGGCTGGTGGAGATACGCAGTATTTT. The V gene is TRBV27, the J gene TRBJ2-3; 12 bases align to TRBD2. Germline V gene sequence: CDR1 MNHEY, CDR2 SMNVEV (reference sequence). J lost 5 bases, V lost 2 bases, and 11 bases had no gene match. The CDR3 has 18 residues.

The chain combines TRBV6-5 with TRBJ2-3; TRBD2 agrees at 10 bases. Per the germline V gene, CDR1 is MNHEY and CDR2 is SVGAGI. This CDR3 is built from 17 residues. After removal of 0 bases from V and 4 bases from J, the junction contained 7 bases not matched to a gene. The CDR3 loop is CASSYSLSGGGADTQYF. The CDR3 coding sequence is TGTGCCAGCAGTTACTCCCTGAGCGGGGGGGGAGCAGATACGCAGTATTTT.

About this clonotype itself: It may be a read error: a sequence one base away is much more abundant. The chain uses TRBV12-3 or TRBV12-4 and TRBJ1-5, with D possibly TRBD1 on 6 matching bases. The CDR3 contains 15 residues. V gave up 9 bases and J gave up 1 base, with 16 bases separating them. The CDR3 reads CASSRFGGSNQPQHF. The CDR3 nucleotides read TGTGCCAGTTCCAGGTTTGGGGGCAGCAATCAGCCCCAGCATTTT.

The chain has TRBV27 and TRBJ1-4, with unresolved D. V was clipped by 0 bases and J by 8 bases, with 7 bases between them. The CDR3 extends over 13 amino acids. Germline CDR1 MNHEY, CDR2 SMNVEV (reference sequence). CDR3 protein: CASSLSRPEKLFF. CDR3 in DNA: TGTGCCAGCAGTTTATCCAGGCCCGAAAAACTGTTTTTT.

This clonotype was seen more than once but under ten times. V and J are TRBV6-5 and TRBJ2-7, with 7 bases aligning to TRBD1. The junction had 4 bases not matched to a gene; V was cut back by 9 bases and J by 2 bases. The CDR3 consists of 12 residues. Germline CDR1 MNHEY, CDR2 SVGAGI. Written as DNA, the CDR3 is TGTGCCAGATCCGGGACAGCCTACGAGCAGTACGTC. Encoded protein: CARSGTAYEQYV.

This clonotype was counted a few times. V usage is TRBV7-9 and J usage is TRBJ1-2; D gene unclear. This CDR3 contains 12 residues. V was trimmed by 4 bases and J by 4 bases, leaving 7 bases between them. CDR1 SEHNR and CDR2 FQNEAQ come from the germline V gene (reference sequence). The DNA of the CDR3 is TGTGCCAGCAGCTCGGAGGGCTATGGCTACACCTTC. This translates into CASSSEGYGYTF. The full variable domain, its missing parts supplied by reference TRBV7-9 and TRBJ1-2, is DTGVSQNPRHKITKRGQNVTFRCDPISEHNRLYWYRQTLGQGPEFLTYFQNEAQLEKSRLLSDRFSAERPKGSFSTLEIQRTEQGDSAMYLCASSSEGYGYTFGSGTRLTVV.

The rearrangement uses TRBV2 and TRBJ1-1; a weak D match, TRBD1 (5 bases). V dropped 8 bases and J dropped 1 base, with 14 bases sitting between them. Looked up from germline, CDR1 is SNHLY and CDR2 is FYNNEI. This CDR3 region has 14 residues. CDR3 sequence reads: CASGRDRRNTEAFF. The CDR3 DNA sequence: TGTGCCAGCGGGAGGGACCGTCGGAACACTGAAGCTTTCTTT.

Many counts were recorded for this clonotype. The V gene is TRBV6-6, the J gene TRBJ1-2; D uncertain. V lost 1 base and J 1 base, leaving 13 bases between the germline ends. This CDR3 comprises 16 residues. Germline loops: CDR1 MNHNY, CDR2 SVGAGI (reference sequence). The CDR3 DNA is TGTGCCAGCAGTTACTACCCCCCACGTGGTAACTATGGCTACACCTTC. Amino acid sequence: CASSYYPPRGNYGYTF.

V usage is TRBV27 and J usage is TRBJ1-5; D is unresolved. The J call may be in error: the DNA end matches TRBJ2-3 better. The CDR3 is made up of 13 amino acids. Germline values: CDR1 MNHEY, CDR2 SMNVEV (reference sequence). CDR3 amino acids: CASSGVRHQPQYF. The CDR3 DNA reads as TGTGCCAGCAGTGGCGTTAGGCATCAGCCCCAGTATTTT.

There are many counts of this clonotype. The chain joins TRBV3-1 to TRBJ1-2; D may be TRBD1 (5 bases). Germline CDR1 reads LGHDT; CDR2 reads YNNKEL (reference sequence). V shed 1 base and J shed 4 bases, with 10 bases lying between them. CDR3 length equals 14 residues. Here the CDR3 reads CASSQGQKVYGYTF. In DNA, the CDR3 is TGTGCCAGCAGCCAAGGACAGAAAGTCTATGGCTACACCTTC.

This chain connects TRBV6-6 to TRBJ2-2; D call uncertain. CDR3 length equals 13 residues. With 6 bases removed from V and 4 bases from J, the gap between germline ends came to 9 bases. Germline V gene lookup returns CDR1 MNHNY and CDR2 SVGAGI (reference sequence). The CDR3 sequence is CASRRMFTGELFF. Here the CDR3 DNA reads TGTGCCAGCAGACGTATGTTCACCGGGGAGCTGTTTTTT.

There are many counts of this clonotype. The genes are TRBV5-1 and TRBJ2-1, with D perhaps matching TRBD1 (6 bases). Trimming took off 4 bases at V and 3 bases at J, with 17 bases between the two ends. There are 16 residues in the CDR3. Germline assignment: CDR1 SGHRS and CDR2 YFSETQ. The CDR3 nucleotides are TGCGCCAGCAGCCACCGACAGGAGAACTTCTACAATGAGCAGTTCTTC. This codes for CASSHRQENFYNEQFF.

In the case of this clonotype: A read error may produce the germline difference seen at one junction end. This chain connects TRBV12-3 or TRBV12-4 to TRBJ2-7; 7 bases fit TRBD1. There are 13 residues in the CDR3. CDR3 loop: CVSTVTGLEAQYF. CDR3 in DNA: TGTGTCAGCACCGTGACAGGGTTGGAGGCCCAGTACTTC.

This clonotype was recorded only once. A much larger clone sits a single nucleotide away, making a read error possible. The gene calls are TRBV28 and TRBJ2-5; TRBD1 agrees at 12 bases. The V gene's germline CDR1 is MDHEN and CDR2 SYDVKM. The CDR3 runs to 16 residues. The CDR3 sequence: CAGSLGGQGALETQYF. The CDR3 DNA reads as TGTGCCGGCAGTTTAGGGGGACAGGGGGCATTAGAGACCCAGTACTTC.

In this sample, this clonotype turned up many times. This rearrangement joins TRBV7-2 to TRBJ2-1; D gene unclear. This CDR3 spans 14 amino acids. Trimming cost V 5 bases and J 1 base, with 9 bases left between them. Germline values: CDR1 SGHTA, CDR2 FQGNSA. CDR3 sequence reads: CASSPEWSYNEQFF. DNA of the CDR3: TGTGCCAGCAGCCCAGAGTGGTCCTACAATGAGCAGTTCTTC.

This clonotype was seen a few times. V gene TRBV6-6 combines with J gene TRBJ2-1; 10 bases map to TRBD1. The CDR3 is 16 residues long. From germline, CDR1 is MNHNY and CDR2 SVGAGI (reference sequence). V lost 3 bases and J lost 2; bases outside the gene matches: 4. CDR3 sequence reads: CASSYGQGGAYNEQFF. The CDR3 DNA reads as TGTGCCAGCAGTTATGGACAGGGGGGTGCCTACAATGAGCAGTTCTTC.

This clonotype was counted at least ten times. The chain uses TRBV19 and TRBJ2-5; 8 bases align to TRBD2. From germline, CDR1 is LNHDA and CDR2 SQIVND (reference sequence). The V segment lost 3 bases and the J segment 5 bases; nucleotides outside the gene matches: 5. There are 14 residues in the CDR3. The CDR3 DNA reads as TGTGCCAGTAGTATCCAGCGGGGGACGGAGACCCAGTACTTC. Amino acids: CASSIQRGTETQYF.

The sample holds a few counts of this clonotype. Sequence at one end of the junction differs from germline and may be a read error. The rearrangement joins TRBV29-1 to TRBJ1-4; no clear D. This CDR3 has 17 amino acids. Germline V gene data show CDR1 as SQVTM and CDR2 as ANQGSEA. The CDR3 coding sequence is TGCAGCGTTGGTGGGAAAACCCCGGGGTCAACTAATGAAAATCTGTTTTTT. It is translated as CSVGGKTPGSTNENLFF.

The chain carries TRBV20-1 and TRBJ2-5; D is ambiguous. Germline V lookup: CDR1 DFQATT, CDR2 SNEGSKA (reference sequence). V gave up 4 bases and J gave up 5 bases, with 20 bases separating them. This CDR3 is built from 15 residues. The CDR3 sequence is CSAKFGLSRYETQYF. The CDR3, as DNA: TGCAGTGCTAAATTTGGGCTCTCGAGGTACGAGACCCAGTACTTC.

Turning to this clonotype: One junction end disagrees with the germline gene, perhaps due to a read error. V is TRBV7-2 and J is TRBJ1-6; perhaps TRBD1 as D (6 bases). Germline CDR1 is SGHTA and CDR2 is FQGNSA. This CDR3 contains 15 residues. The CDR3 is CASSLAGRDNSPLRF. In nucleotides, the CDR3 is TGTGCCAGCAGCTTAGCTGGGAGGGACAATTCACCCCTCCGCTTT.

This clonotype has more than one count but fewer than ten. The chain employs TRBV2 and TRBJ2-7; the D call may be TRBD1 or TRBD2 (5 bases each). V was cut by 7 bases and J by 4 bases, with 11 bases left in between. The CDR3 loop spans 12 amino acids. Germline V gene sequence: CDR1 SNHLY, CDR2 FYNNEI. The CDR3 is CASTGPGYEQYF. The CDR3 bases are TGTGCCAGCACGGGGCCGGGTTACGAGCAGTACTTC.